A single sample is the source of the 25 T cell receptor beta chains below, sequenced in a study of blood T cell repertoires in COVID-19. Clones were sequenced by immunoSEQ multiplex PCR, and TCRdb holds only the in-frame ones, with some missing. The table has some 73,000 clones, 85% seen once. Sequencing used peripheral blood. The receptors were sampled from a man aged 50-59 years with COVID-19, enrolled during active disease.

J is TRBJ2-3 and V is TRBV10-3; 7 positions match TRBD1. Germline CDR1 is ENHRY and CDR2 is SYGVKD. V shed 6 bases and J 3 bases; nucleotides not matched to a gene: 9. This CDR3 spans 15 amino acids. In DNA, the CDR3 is TGTGCCATCAGCGAAGAGGGGGCTCGGACAGATACGCAGTATTTT. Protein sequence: CAISEEGARTDTQYF.

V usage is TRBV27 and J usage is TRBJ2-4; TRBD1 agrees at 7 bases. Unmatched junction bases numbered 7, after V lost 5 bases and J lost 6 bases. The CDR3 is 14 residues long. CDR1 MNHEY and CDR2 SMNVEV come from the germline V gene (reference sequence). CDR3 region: CASSPETGRNIQYF. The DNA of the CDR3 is TGTGCCAGCAGTCCCGAGACAGGGAGAAACATTCAGTACTTC.

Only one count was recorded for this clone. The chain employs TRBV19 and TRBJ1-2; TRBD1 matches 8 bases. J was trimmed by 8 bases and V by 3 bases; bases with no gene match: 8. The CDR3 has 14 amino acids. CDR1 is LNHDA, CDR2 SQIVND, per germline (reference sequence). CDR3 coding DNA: TGTGCCAGTAGTATCTCCTTGGGGACAGGCGGCTACACCTTC. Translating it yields CASSISLGTGGYTF.

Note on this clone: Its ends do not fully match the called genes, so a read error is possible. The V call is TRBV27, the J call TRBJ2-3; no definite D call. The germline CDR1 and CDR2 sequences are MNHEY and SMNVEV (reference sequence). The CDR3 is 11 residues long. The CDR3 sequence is CVSSSRDTQYF. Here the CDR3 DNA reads TGTGTCAGCAGCTCTCGGGATACGCAGTATTTT.

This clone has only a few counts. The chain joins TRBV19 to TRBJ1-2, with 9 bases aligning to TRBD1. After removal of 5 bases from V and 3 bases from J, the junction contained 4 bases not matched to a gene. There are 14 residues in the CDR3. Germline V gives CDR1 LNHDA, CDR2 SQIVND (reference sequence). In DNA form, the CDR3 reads TGTGCCAGTAGTTCCTGGGACAGGGACTATGGCTACACCTTC. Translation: CASSSWDRDYGYTF.

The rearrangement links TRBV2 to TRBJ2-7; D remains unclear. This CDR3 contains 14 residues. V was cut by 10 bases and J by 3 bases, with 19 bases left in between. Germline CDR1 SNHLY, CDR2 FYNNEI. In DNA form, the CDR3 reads TGTGCCACCTCACCCAGAGGCCCCAACTACGAGCAGTACTTC. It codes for CATSPRGPNYEQYF.

The CDR3 spells CSASSYREHTYEQYF. As DNA, the CDR3 is TGCAGTGCTAGTTCGTACAGGGAGCACACCTACGAGCAGTACTTC. This chain links TRBV20-1 with TRBJ2-7, with a tentative D call TRBD1 (6 bases). V was clipped by 3 bases and J by 2 bases, with 17 bases between them. The CDR3 extends over 15 amino acids. Per germline, CDR1 DFQATT and CDR2 SNEGSKA (reference sequence).

CDR3: CASSRWTGADTQYF. The CDR3 coding sequence is TGTGCCAGTAGTAGGTGGACAGGGGCAGATACGCAGTATTTT. J is TRBJ2-3 and V is TRBV19; TRBD1 matches 9 bases. CDR1 is LNHDA, CDR2 SQIVND, per germline (reference sequence). With V trimmed by 4 bases and J by 4 bases, 3 bases remained unmatched. CDR3 length equals 14 residues.

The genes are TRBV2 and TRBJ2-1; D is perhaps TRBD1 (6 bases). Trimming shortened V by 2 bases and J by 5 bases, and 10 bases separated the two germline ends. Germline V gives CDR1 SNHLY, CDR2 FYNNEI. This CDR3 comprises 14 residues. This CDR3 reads CASSETGRNNEQFF. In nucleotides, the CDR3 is TGTGCCAGCAGTGAAACAGGGCGGAACAATGAGCAGTTCTTC.

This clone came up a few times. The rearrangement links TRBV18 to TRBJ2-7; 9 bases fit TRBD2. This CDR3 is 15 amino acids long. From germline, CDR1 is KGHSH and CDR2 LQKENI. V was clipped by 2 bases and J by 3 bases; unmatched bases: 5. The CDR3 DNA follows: TGTGCCAGCTCACCAAGCCAAGCGGGGGGCTACGAGCAGTACTTC. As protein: CASSPSQAGGYEQYF.

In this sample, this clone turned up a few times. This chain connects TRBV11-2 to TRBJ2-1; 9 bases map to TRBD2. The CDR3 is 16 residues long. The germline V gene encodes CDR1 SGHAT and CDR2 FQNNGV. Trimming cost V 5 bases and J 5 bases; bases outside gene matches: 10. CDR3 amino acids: CASSQKRTSDDNEQFF. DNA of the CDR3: TGTGCCAGCAGCCAGAAGAGGACTAGCGATGACAATGAGCAGTTCTTC.

CDR3 sequence reads: CASSLGGTSALTDTQYF. The CDR3 region has the DNA TGTGCCAGCAGCTTAGGCGGGACTAGCGCCCTCACAGATACGCAGTATTTT. The V gene is TRBV7-2, the J gene TRBJ2-3, with TRBD2 matching over 10 bases. The length of the CDR3 is 17 residues. CDR1 SGHTA and CDR2 FQGNSA come from the germline V gene. The junction had 6 bases not matched to a gene; V was cut back by 1 base and J by 2 bases.

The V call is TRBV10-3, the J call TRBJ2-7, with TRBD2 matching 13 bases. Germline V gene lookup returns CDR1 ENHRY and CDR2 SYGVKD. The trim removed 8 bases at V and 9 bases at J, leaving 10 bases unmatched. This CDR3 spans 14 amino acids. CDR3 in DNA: TGTGCCATCTCCGGGACTAGCGGGGCCCCTGGGCAGTACTTC. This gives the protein CAISGTSGAPGQYF.

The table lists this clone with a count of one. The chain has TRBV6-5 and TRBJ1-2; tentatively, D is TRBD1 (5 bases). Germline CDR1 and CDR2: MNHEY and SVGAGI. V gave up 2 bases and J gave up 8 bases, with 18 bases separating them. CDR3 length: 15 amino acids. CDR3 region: CASSYPQDIPPGYTF. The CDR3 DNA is TGTGCCAGCAGTTACCCTCAGGACATCCCGCCCGGCTACACCTTC.

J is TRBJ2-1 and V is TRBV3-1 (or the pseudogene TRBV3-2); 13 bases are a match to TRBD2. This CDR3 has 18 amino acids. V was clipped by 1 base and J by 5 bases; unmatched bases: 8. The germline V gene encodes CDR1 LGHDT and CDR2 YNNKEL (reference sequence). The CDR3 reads CASSQGAGLAGVDNEQFF. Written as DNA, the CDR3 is TGTGCCAGCAGCCAAGGCGCCGGACTAGCGGGAGTTGACAATGAGCAGTTCTTC.

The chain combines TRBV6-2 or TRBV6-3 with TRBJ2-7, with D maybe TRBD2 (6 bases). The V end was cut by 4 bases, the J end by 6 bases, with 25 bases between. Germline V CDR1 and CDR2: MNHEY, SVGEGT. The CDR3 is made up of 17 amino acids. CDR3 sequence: CASSSFWTTGNKFEQYF. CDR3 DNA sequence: TGTGCCAGCAGTTCCTTTTGGACTACCGGGAACAAGTTCGAGCAGTACTTC.

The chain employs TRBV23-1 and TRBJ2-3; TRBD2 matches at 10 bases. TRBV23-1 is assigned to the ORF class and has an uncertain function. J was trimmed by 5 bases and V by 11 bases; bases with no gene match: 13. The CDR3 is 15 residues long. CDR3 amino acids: CAPTLASGSGDTQYF. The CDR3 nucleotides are TGCGCCCCCACCCTTGCTAGCGGGAGTGGAGATACGCAGTATTTT.

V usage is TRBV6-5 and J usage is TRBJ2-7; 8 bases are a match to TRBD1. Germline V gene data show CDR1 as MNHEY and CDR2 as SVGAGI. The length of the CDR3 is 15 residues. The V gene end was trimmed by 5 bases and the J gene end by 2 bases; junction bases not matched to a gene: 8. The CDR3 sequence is CASSRLGQGPYEQYF. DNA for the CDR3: TGTGCCAGCAGTCGACTCGGACAGGGCCCCTACGAGCAGTACTTC.

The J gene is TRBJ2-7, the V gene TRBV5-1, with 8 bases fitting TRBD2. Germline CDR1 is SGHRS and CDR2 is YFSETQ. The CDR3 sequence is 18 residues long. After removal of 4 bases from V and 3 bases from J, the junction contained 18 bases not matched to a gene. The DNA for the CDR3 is TGCGCCAGCAGCCGGACACTACCACAGCGGGAGTACTACTACGAGCAGTACTTC. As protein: CASSRTLPQREYYYEQYF.

The CDR3 spells CASSLGGTGGSGVELFF. In nucleotides, the CDR3 is TGTGCCAGCAGCTTAGGGGGGACAGGAGGCAGCGGTGTGGAGCTGTTTTTT. V is TRBV7-2 and J is TRBJ2-2; 8 bases match TRBD1. The V and J ends lost 1 base and 10 bases, in that order; junction bases with no gene match: 14. Looked up from germline, CDR1 is SGHTA and CDR2 is FQGNSA. CDR3 length equals 17 residues.

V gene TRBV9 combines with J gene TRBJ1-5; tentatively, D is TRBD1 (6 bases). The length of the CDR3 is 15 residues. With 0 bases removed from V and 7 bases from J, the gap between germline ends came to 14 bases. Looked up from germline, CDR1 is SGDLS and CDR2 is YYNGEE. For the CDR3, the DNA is TGTGCCAGCAGCGTAGGGGGAGGGGGAGAACAGCCCCAGCATTTT. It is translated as CASSVGGGGEQPQHF.

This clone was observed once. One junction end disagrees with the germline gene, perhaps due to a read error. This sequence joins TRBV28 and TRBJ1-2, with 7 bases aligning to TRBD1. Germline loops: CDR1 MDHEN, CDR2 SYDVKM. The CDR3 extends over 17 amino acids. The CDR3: CASSLWDSTAGIYGYTF. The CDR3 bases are TGTGCCAGCAGTCTATGGGACAGCACCGCGGGTATCTATGGCTACACCTTC.

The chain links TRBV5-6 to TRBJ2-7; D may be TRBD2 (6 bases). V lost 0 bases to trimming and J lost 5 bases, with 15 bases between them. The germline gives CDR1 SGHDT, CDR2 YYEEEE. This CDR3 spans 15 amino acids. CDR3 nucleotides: TGTGCCAGCAGCTTGGCCGGGACTCCCCTGGACGAGCAGTACTTC. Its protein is CASSLAGTPLDEQYF. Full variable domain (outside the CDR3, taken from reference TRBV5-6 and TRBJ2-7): DAGVTQSPTHLIKTRGQQVTLRCSPKSGHDTVSWYQQALGQGPQFIFQYYEEEERQRGNFPDRFSGHQFPNYSSELNVNALLLGDSALYLCASSLAGTPLDEQYFGPGTRLTVT.

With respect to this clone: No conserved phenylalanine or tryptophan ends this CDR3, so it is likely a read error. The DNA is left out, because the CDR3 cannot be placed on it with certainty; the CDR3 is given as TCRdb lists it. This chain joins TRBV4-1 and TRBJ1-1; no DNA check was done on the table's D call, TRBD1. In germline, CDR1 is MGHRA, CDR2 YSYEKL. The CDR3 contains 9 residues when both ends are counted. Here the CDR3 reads CASSQRGPL.

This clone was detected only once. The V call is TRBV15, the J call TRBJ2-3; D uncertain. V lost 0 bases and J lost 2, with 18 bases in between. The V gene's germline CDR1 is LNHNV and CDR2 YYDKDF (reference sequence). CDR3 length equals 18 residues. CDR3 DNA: TGTGCCACCAGCAGAGATTTGGCCCGCCGACAAAACACAGATACGCAGTATTTT. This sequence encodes CATSRDLARRQNTDTQYF.